This entry lists 27 T cell receptor beta chains sequenced from one sample in a study of OX40 agonist ivuxolimab in advanced cancers. Libraries were prepared by immunoSEQ multiplex PCR; TCRdb keeps only in-frame clonotypes and omits some of them. The data contain about 100,000 clones, roughly 80% of them seen just once; the ten biggest clones take up roughly 5%. The specimen comprised CD4+ or CD8+ T cells sorted from blood, sampled in a trial of the OX40 agonist ivuxolimab. These receptors all stem from an adult with an advanced solid tumor such as melanoma, head and neck, liver or kidney cancer.

CDR3 region: CASRALRSDAATQYF. DNA for the CDR3: TGTGCCAGCAGGGCCCTGCGGAGCGACGCGGCTACGCAGTATTTT. The chain employs TRBV27 and TRBJ2-3, with D unresolved. The V end lost 6 bases, the J end lost 8 bases, and 21 bases lay between the germline ends. CDR1 MNHEY and CDR2 SMNVEV come from the germline V gene (reference sequence). The CDR3 runs 15 residues.

The chain couples TRBV18 to TRBJ2-3, with D perhaps TRBD2 (5 bases). Germline CDR1 KGHSH, CDR2 LQKENI. The germline V and J ends were trimmed by 5 bases and 0 bases, with 15 bases remaining between them. The CDR3 has 16 amino acids. CDR3 in amino acids: CASSGLLNGSTDTQYF. The CDR3 region has the DNA TGTGCCAGCTCAGGACTCCTGAACGGGAGCACAGATACGCAGTATTTT. Using reference TRBV18 and TRBJ2-3 for the parts outside the CDR3, the full variable domain is NAGVMQNPRHLVRRRGQEARLRCSPMKGHSHVYWYRQLPEEGLKFMVYLQKENIIDESGMPKERFSAEFPKEGPSILRIQQVVRGDSAAYFCASSGLLNGSTDTQYFGPGTRLTVL.

CDR3 loop: CASSKAGGRCNEQFF. CDR3 in DNA: TGTGCCAGCAGCAAAGCAGGGGGCCGTTGCAATGAGCAGTTCTTC. This chain links TRBV21-1 with TRBJ2-1; the table's D gene call, TRBD1, was not cross checked with the DNA. TRBV21-1 is a pseudogene segment. The CDR3 extends over 15 amino acids.

This clone was seen a single time. The chain recombines TRBV6-5 with TRBJ2-3, with 12 nucleotides matching TRBD1. Germline CDR1 is MNHEY and CDR2 is SVGAGI. Trimming cost V 6 bases and J 4 bases; bases outside gene matches: 5. The CDR3 covers 15 residues. This CDR3 is CASRTGQGASDTQYF. The DNA of the CDR3 is TGTGCCAGCAGGACGGGACAGGGGGCATCAGATACGCAGTATTTT.

The chain links TRBV7-2 to TRBJ1-2; TRBD1 matches at 11 bases. This CDR3 is built from 14 residues. V was pared by 1 base and J by 7 bases, with 2 bases of the junction left unmatched. Germline V gene lookup returns CDR1 SGHTA and CDR2 FQGNSA. The CDR3 loop is CASSLGGQGAGYTF. Written as DNA, the CDR3 is TGTGCCAGCAGCTTAGGAGGACAGGGGGCTGGCTACACCTTC. The whole variable domain, filled in from reference TRBV7-2 and TRBJ1-2, reads GAGVSQSPSNKVTEKGKDVELRCDPISGHTALYWYRQSLGQGLEFLIYFQGNSAPDKSGLPSDRFSAERTGGSVSTLTIQRTQQEDSAVYLCASSLGGQGAGYTFGSGTRLTVV.

The V and J genes are TRBV6-5 and TRBJ1-6; perhaps TRBD1 as D (6 bases). CDR1 MNHEY and CDR2 SVGAGI come from the germline V gene. This CDR3 has 13 amino acids. V was cut by 5 bases and J by 9 bases, with 11 bases left in between. DNA for the CDR3: TGTGCCAGCAGTCCCAGGGGAATTTCACCCCTCCACTTT. It specifies CASSPRGISPLHF.

The chain joins TRBV29-1 to TRBJ1-2; D is ambiguous. Germline V gene sequence: CDR1 SQVTM, CDR2 ANQGSEA. Deletions cut 7 bases from V and 6 bases from J, with 12 bases between. This CDR3 is 11 amino acids long. CDR3 bases: TGCAGCGCTAAGTTCGGGGATGGCTACACCTTC. Translation: CSAKFGDGYTF.

The genes are TRBV6-5 and TRBJ2-3; D remains unclear. The CDR3 runs to 14 residues. Germline V gene data show CDR1 as MNHEY and CDR2 as SVGAGI. Trimming cost V 6 bases and J 5 bases, with 15 bases left between them. The CDR3 nucleotides are TGTGCCAGCAGCACCCGCCCCCCTAAAGATACGCAGTATTTT. This encodes CASSTRPPKDTQYF.

The chain combines TRBV12-5 with TRBJ2-1; D is undetermined. This CDR3 is built from 13 residues. Germline V gene sequence: CDR1 LGHNT, CDR2 FRNRAP. V was clipped by 1 base and J by 9 bases, with 10 bases between them. The CDR3 is CASGLEWLGEQFF. The CDR3 DNA reads TGTGCTAGTGGTTTGGAGTGGTTAGGTGAGCAGTTCTTC. Looking up the rest from reference TRBV12-5 and TRBJ2-1 gives the full variable domain: DARVTQTPRHKVTEMGQEVTMRCQPILGHNTVFWYRQTMMQGLELLAYFRNRAPLDDSGMPKDRFSAEMPDATLATLKIQPSEPRDSAVYFCASGLEWLGEQFFGPGTRLTVL.

This chain joins TRBV7-9 and TRBJ2-1; 11 bases fit TRBD2. CDR1 and CDR2 (germline): SEHNR, FQNEAQ (reference sequence). V shed 1 base, J shed 10 bases, and the junction held 9 bases outside the gene matches. The CDR3 covers 16 residues. CDR3 nucleotide sequence: TGTGCCAGCAGCTTAGTTTTGACTAGCGGGATTAAGGAGCAGTTCTTC. Translated, it gives CASSLVLTSGIKEQFF.

Comments on this clone: Its ends do not fully match the called genes, so a read error is possible. Different DNA sequences within this sample yield the same CDR3. The rearrangement links TRBV4-2 to TRBJ1-1; D gene ambiguous. This CDR3 has 15 residues. Germline V gives CDR1 LGHNA, CDR2 YNFKEQ. The CDR3 spells CASSQDQGLNTEAFF. DNA for the CDR3: TGTGCCAGCAGCCAAGATCAAGGGCTTAACACTGAGGCTTTCTTT.

CDR3 in DNA: TGTGCCACAATAGTAGGACAGGGGGGTTACGAGCAGTACTTC. Its translation: CATIVGQGGYEQYF. This chain uses TRBV10-3 with TRBJ2-5; 10 bases are a match to TRBD1. Near its end, the DNA agrees better with TRBJ2-7, so the J call may be wrong. The CDR3 totals 14 residues. Germline V gene sequence: CDR1 ENHRY, CDR2 SYGVKD.

V and J are TRBV7-9 and TRBJ1-2; D is undetermined. Trimming shortened V by 5 bases and J by 4 bases, and 11 bases separated the two germline ends. The V gene's germline CDR1 is SEHNR and CDR2 FQNEAQ (reference sequence). This CDR3 has 13 amino acids. CDR3 amino acids: CASSRERGYGYTF. The CDR3 DNA reads as TGTGCCAGCAGCCGCGAGAGAGGCTATGGCTACACCTTC.

The CDR3 DNA reads TGTGCCAGCAGTTCAGGGGTAGGGGCCAACGTCCTGACTTTC. This gives the protein CASSSGVGANVLTF. The J gene is TRBJ2-6, the V gene TRBV6-6, with D tentatively TRBD1 (6 bases). Germline-derived CDR1 and CDR2 are MNHNY and SVGAGI (reference sequence). The CDR3 totals 14 residues. V was clipped by 4 bases and J by 4 bases, with 8 bases between them.

The chain couples TRBV5-6 to TRBJ2-2; D possibly corresponds to TRBD1 (5 bases). CDR1 is SGHDT and CDR2 is YYEEEE in the germline V gene. V lost 4 bases to trimming and J lost 2 bases, with 9 bases between them. The length of the CDR3 is 14 residues. CDR3 sequence reads: CASSRQLNTGELFF. DNA of the CDR3: TGTGCCAGCAGCCGACAGCTTAACACCGGGGAGCTGTTTTTT. The entire variable domain, with the rest obtained from reference TRBV5-6 and TRBJ2-2, is as follows: DAGVTQSPTHLIKTRGQQVTLRCSPKSGHDTVSWYQQALGQGPQFIFQYYEEEERQRGNFPDRFSGHQFPNYSSELNVNALLLGDSALYLCASSRQLNTGELFFGEGSRLTVL.

V is TRBV10-3 and J is TRBJ2-5; 11 bases match TRBD1. Losses at the gene ends were 6 bases for V and 3 bases for J; bases not matched to a gene: 12. The CDR3 is 17 amino acids. Germline CDR1 reads ENHRY; CDR2 reads SYGVKD. The CDR3 DNA sequence: TGTGCCATCAGCACCCCCCGGACAGGGGGCGGGGAAGAGACCCAGTACTTC. Its protein is CAISTPRTGGGEETQYF.

This clone turned up a few times. This chain uses TRBV28 with TRBJ2-3; D is tentatively TRBD1 or TRBD2 (5 bases each). Trimming took off 5 bases at V and 2 bases at J, with 11 bases between the two ends. In germline, CDR1 is MDHEN, CDR2 SYDVKM. There are 14 residues in the CDR3. The chain's CDR3 is CASSGDPITDTQYF. CDR3 nucleotide sequence: TGTGCCAGCAGTGGGGACCCCATCACAGATACGCAGTATTTT.

This clone was counted between two and nine times. The CDR3 reads CAWRAGTLGQFF. The CDR3 nucleotides are TGTGCCTGGAGGGCCGGGACCTTGGGGCAGTTCTTC. The V and J genes are TRBV30 and TRBJ2-1; TRBD1 or TRBD2 may be the D gene (5 bases each). V lost 3 bases and J lost 12, with 15 bases in between. CDR3 size: 12 residues. Germline CDR1 is GTSNPN and CDR2 is SVGIG (reference sequence).

This rearrangement joins TRBV19 to TRBJ2-7; 7 bases fit TRBD2. After removal of 1 base from V and 6 bases from J, the junction contained 9 bases not matched to a gene. CDR1 and CDR2 (germline): LNHDA, SQIVND (reference sequence). There are 15 residues in the CDR3. The CDR3 here is CASSIASGQLGEQYF. The CDR3 coding sequence is TGTGCCAGTAGTATAGCTAGCGGCCAGCTTGGCGAGCAGTACTTC.

This clone was seen only a few times. The rearrangement uses TRBV28 and TRBJ2-6; the D gene is possibly TRBD2 (5 bases). CDR1 is MDHEN, CDR2 SYDVKM, per germline. Trimming left V 7 bases short and J 2 bases short, with 15 bases between. The CDR3 runs 16 residues. CDR3 loop: CASKSGPGTGANVLTF. The CDR3 DNA follows: TGTGCCAGCAAATCCGGCCCCGGGACTGGGGCCAACGTCCTGACTTTC.

The chain is built from TRBV9 and TRBJ2-1; 8 bases map to TRBD2. CDR1 and CDR2 (germline): SGDLS, YYNGEE. Trimming cost V 0 bases and J 12 bases; bases outside gene matches: 8. The CDR3 length is 14 residues. CDR3 bases: TGTGCCAGCAGCGTAGGGTCGGCTAGCGGGTCGCAGTTCTTC. The encoded protein is CASSVGSASGSQFF.

This clone has a handful of counts. The J gene is TRBJ2-4, the V gene TRBV10-1; TRBD2 might be the D (5 bases). Trimming cost V 3 bases and J 8 bases, with 11 bases left between them. Germline V gene lookup returns CDR1 WNHNN and CDR2 SYGVQD (reference sequence). The CDR3 totals 13 residues. CDR3 DNA: TGCGCCAGCAGTGACTCTAGCTGGTACATTCAGTACTTC. It encodes CASSDSSWYIQYF.

The chain combines TRBV5-1 with TRBJ2-1; TRBD2 agrees at 14 bases. The CDR3 loop spans 17 amino acids. Trimming removed 4 bases from V and 0 bases from J; junction bases left unmatched: 3. CDR1 SGHRS and CDR2 YFSETQ come from the germline V gene. CDR3 protein: CASSPGTSGSSYNEQFF. The CDR3, as DNA: TGCGCCAGCAGCCCCGGGACTAGCGGGAGCTCCTACAATGAGCAGTTCTTC. The variable domain in full, with the rest retrieved from reference TRBV5-1 and TRBJ2-1, is KAGVTQTPRYLIKTRGQQVTLSCSPISGHRSVSWYQQTPGQGLQFLFEYFSETQRNKGNFPGRFSGRQFSNSRSEMNVSTLELGDSALYLCASSPGTSGSSYNEQFFGPGTRLTVL.

The rearrangement links TRBV9 to TRBJ1-6; no clear D gene. The CDR3 is 14 amino acids. The germline V and J ends were trimmed by 0 bases and 9 bases, with 10 bases remaining between them. Germline V lookup: CDR1 SGDLS, CDR2 YYNGEE. The CDR3 DNA follows: TGTGCCAGCAGCGTAGGTGGACGGGCTTCACCCCTCCACTTT. It encodes CASSVGGRASPLHF.

This rearrangement joins TRBV5-1 to TRBJ1-4, with TRBD1 matching over 8 bases. The CDR3 extends over 14 amino acids. Germline lookup yields CDR1 SGHRS and CDR2 YFSETQ. The V and J ends lost 2 bases and 5 bases, in that order; junction bases with no gene match: 2. The CDR3 loop reads CASSFGDRNEKLFF. For the CDR3, the DNA is TGCGCCAGCAGCTTCGGGGACAGGAATGAAAAACTGTTTTTT.

J is TRBJ1-3 and V is TRBV7-3; tentative D call: TRBD1 (5 bases). The CDR3 contains 14 residues. The V end was cut by 2 bases, the J end by 6 bases, with 11 bases between. Germline CDR1 and CDR2: SGHTA and FQGTGA. This CDR3 reads CASSLGGSANTIYF. CDR3 coding DNA: TGTGCCAGCAGCTTAGGGGGGAGCGCAAACACCATATATTTT. Variable domain in full (rest from reference TRBV7-3 and TRBJ1-3): GAGVSQTPSNKVTEKGKYVELRCDPISGHTALYWYRQSLGQGPEFLIYFQGTGAADDSGLPNDRFFAVRPEGSVSTLKIQRTERGDSAVYLCASSLGGSANTIYFGEGSWLTVV.

The V call is TRBV5-1, the J call TRBJ2-7, with D perhaps TRBD1 (5 bases). Germline V lookup: CDR1 SGHRS, CDR2 YFSETQ. With 3 bases removed from V and 7 bases from J, the gap between germline ends came to 14 bases. The CDR3 loop spans 13 amino acids. The CDR3 DNA is TGCGCCAGCAGCTCCCAGGGAATTTGGGAGCAGTACTTC. Translated: CASSSQGIWEQYF. The whole variable domain, remainder taken from reference TRBV5-1 and TRBJ2-7, is KAGVTQTPRYLIKTRGQQVTLSCSPISGHRSVSWYQQTPGQGLQFLFEYFSETQRNKGNFPGRFSGRQFSNSRSEMNVSTLELGDSALYLCASSSQGIWEQYFGPGTRLTVT.